The entry that follows covers one TCR beta chain sequence. Its antigen is not yet known. Nothing much larger sits one base from this clone, and base qualities are not available. Receptor amplification or capture employed 5' RACE. For sequencing, an Illumina HiSeq 2500 was employed. The second PCR ran for roughly 7 to 12 cycles and used a J-beta primer mix along with a sample-barcoded 5' primer. Each TCR beta cDNA molecule received a unique molecular identifier from a template-switch 5' adaptor carrying 12 random nucleotides. Each sample yielded at least 2.5 million CDR3-containing paired-end reads. First-strand cDNA was synthesized from all RNA with the Mint cDNA synthesis kit, primed by a TRBC-specific oligonucleotide. After uracil-DNA glycosylase treatment, a first 18-cycle PCR used universal primers M1SS and BC2_uni_R on all cDNA. Concerning the study's data processing: Normalization of each sample was performed by random selection of 1 million high-quality reads, each carrying a distinct molecular identifier. Reads with shared molecular identifiers were discarded instead of being binned into consensus sequences. MiTCR, with a Q25 quality threshold and the strictest error-elimination algorithm, was used for CDR3 identification, clonotype clustering and error correction. Lower-bound total TCR beta diversity was estimated with a nonparametric unseen species model using Euler transformation. TCRdb redid the processing of the public reads, applying fastp at Q25 and MiXCR, and retained in-frame beta chains. Each entry merges the rows of one CDR3 protein and shows their most common DNA and genes. These V and J calls rely on TCRdb rather than the paper's analysis. This sample holds about 1.6 million distinct CDR3 sequences; about 32% were observed only once. The top ten clones comprise over 9% of the sample.

The data stem from a study of blood T cells in healthy people across ages (dated by TCRdb to about 2015). Some background on the complete study: In model experiments, template switching captured roughly one uniquely barcoded TCR beta cDNA molecule for every two T cells. To track age-related changes in TCR beta repertoire diversity, the study relied on deep sequencing normalized with unique cDNA molecular identifiers. Two additional independent replicas of 1 million unique cDNA reads from the same blood draw were analyzed for two donors (one aged 18 to 29 and one aged 80 or older). To avoid experimental bias, donors of different ages were spread randomly across the sequencing lanes. The donors were divided into four age groups: young (average approximately 17 years), middle-aged (about 40), aged (roughly 60) and long-lived (roughly 86). General study outcomes and caveats: Because profiling used bulk unsorted PBMCs, naive and antigen-experienced compartments could not be compared conclusively. Estimates of total diversity from one million sequenced T cells were regarded as lower bounds and underestimates. The percentage of naive T cells measured by flow cytometry correlated strongly with observed TCR beta diversity. The long-lived group showed more naive CD4+ T cells, fewer expanded clones and increased TCR diversity than the aged group, suggesting age selection. Because donor CMV infection status was unknown, age-related changes in expanded clonotypes were potentially confounded. Observed TCR beta diversity per million T cells fell roughly linearly with age, and a significant reduction was already apparent by age about 38.

The 39 donors, aged about 6 to 95 years, were systemically healthy Caucasian individuals from Russia. Each donor gave ten milliliters of peripheral blood, drawn into EDTA-treated Vacutainer tubes. Ficoll-Paque density-gradient centrifugation was used to isolate PBMCs, with at least 6.5 million per sample. Trizol reagent was used to extract total RNA from the PBMCs, yielding at least 5.5 micrograms per sample. Naive CD45RAhigh/CD27high T cell percentages were measured by flow cytometry on a PBMC aliquot from every donor. Including the terminal cysteine and phenylalanine, the CDR3 comprises 17 residues. The only DNA kept is the CDR3, 51 bases in frame from the first base. Looking up the germline V gene yields CDR1 SGDLS and CDR2 YYNGEE. Trimming accounts for 3 bases at V and 2 bases at J, while the number of junction bases matched to no gene is 12.

The chain couples TRBV9 to TRBJ2-3, with 7 bases in between that match TRBD2. Sequencing used blood. The clonotype was recovered from a woman under 40 in good health. The DNA is as follows: TGTGCCAGCAGCGGAGGGAGGGCCGTCTTAATCACAGATACGCAGTATTTT. Its protein product is CASSGGRAVLITDTQYF. Reference TRBV9 and TRBJ2-3 genes cover what lies past the CDR3, so the full variable domain is DSGVTQTPKHLITATGQRVTLRCSPRSGDLSVYWYQQSLDQGLQFLIQYYNGEERAKGNILERFSAQQFPDLHSELNLSSLELGDSALYFCASSGGRAVLITDTQYFGPGTRLTVL.